The source of this TCR beta chain is a study of shared clonotypes between healthy human individuals. Background on the study: A donor's plate count was three for CD4 naive and three for CD4 memory; CD8 naive had two and CD8 memory one.

This CDR3 has 15 residues. Trimming took 3 bases from V and 7 from J; bases not matched to a gene: 10. From germline, CDR1 is SGHDT and CDR2 YYEEEE. Sequenced by immunoSEQ multiplex PCR; TCRdb stores in-frame clones only, minus some. The sample shows more than 550,000 clones, roughly 88% of them seen only once. This chain connects TRBV5-6 to TRBJ2-1; TRBD1 aligns across 7 bases. This sequence originates from a man aged 18 to 29 in good health. Some clones in this sample may be carry-over from other donors' samples. Source material: memory CD8+ T cells from PBMCs. Subset: CD45RO+ cells pooled with CCR7-negative TemRA cells. In DNA form, the CDR3 reads TGTGCCAGCAGCTGGGGGACGACAGGGCTGAATGAGCAGTTCTTC. The encoded protein is CASSWGTTGLNEQFF.